This T cell receptor beta chain comes out of a study of blood T cell repertoires in COVID-19. Overall study: PBMCs, B-cell-depleted T cells, or T cells provided the cDNA or gDNA that made up the material.

This clone was picked up a small number of times. V lost 3 bases, J lost 4 bases, and 15 bases stayed unmatched. Per the germline V gene, CDR1 is SNHLY and CDR2 is FYNNEI. CDR3 length: 18 residues. In assigning cohorts, the study relied on participant-reported clinical history. In the study's own analysis: It was from reference gene primer amplification that nucleated cell counts were estimated. The protocol was immunoSEQ multiplex PCR, while the TCRdb copy is restricted to in-frame clones and leaves out a portion. V, J and clone size are taken as reported in that table, and D and trimming were inferred from the DNA itself. The sample has fewer than 400,000 clones, under 90% seen once; the top ten hold about 1.7%.

This sequence joins TRBV2 and TRBJ2-7, with 10 bases that match TRBD1. The sequenced material came from PBMCs or T cells enriched from blood (not recorded which). The source of this sequence is a woman between 25 and 40 years old who had recovered from COVID-19. Here the CDR3 DNA reads TGTGCCAGCAGTGATACCCCTGGGGGGACAGGGGTGTTATACGAGCAGTACTTC. This encodes CASSDTPGGTGVLYEQYF.